In this sample, the clone carrying this T cell receptor beta chain turned up many times. The antigen is not known. The sample comes from a study of identical twins. Findings and caveats of the study: Weaker excess twin sharing was seen among beta out-of-frame sequences. Beta clonotypes that were abundant in cord blood contained fewer insertions, a pattern absent from memory repertoires. Invariant cells of the MAIT and iNKT types might have partly distorted the zero-insertion analyses.

Each donor was a healthy Caucasian. In TCRdb, the 5' RACE reads were re-called with MiXCR into one record per CDR3 protein. The table has some 900,000 distinct CDR3 sequences, 10% to 15% seen once. The CDR3 length is 14 residues. CDR1 is SGHRS and CDR2 is YFSETQ in the germline V gene. V gave up 8 bases and J gave up 0 bases; unmatched junction bases: 5. This sample also appeared in a second study, on yellow fever vaccine responses in identical twins.

Input material: PBMCs. V usage is TRBV5-1 and J usage is TRBJ2-1; TRBD1 matches 7 bases. The clonotype originates from a woman in her late teens or twenties in good health. The chain's CDR3 is CASRDSSSYNEQFF. The CDR3 DNA follows: TGCGCCAGTCGGGACAGTAGCTCCTACAATGAGCAGTTCTTC.